This T cell receptor beta chain was sequenced during a study of cytomegalovirus exposure and HLA in healthy donors. Study information: Most genotyped donors, roughly 83% of around 370, had Caucasian-associated genetic ancestry.

The PCR made use of 60 Vbeta and 13 Jbeta primers. TCRdb keeps only in-frame clones here, not all; method: immunoSEQ multiplex PCR. The sample shows roughly 100,000 clones, around 60% of them seen only once. Trimming removed 1 base from V and 2 bases from J; junction bases left unmatched: 4. Germline CDR1 and CDR2: WSHSY and SAAADI. The CDR3 contains 16 residues. Sample: PBMCs. The genes are TRBV10-2 and TRBJ1-2; 10 nucleotides align to TRBD1. The receptor's source is a human donor in good health. In DNA form, the CDR3 reads TGCGCCAGCAGTGAGTTGACAGGGGGCTCAAACTATGGCTACACCTTC. It translates to CASSELTGGSNYGYTF.